This T cell receptor (beta chain) came from a study of T cell responses to AZD1222 COVID-19 vaccine. Here immunoSEQ multiplex PCR was the method, and the copy in TCRdb shows in-frame clones only, minus some. The sample carries 120,000 or so clones, 85% to 90% recorded once. The germline V gene has CDR1 SGHAT and CDR2 FQNNGV. This CDR3 has 16 residues. With V trimmed by 5 bases and J by 0 bases, 7 bases remained unmatched. The chain couples TRBV11-2 to TRBJ1-3, with TRBD1 matching over 7 bases. Sequences were derived from peripheral blood, sampled on day 0 of AZD1222 vaccination. The source of this sequence is an adult in good health. The CDR3 reads CASSTRDSGSGNTIYF. CDR3 DNA sequence: TGTGCCAGCAGCACCCGGGACAGCGGCTCTGGAAACACCATATATTTT.